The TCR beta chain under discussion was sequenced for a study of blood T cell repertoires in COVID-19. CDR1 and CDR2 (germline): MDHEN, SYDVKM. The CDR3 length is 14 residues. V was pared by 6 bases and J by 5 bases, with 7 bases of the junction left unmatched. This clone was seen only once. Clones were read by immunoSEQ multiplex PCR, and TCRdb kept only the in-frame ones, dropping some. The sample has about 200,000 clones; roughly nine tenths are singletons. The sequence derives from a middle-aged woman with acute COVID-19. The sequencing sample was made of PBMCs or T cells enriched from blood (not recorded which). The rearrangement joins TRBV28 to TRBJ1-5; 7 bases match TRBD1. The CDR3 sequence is CASRPGQADQPQHF. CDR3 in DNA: TGTGCCAGCAGACCCGGACAGGCTGATCAGCCCCAGCATTTT. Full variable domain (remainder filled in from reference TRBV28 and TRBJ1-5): DVKVTQSSRYLVKRTGEKVFLECVQDMDHENMFWYRQDPGLGLRLIYFSYDVKMKEKGDIPEGYSVSREKKERFSLILESASTNQTSMYLCASRPGQADQPQHFGDGTRLSIL.